This T cell receptor beta chain was identified during a study of multiple sclerosis patients with progressive multifocal leukoencephalopathy. The V end lost 3 bases, the J end lost 7 bases, and 6 bases lay between the germline ends. This CDR3 is built from 11 residues. The germline CDR1 and CDR2 sequences are SQVTM and ANQGSEA. Time point described: before natalizumab initiation. Profiled with immunoSEQ multiplex PCR; TCRdb holds only in-frame clones, not every one. This sample yields fewer than 40,000 clones, of which around 91% are seen a single time; approximately 1.5% belongs to the top ten. This TCR came from a human donor with multiple sclerosis. This chain links TRBV29-1 with TRBJ1-4; possibly TRBD1 for D (6 bases). Sample: PBMCs. The CDR3 coding sequence is TGCAGCGTTGACAGGGGTGAAAAACTGTTTTTT. This codes for CSVDRGEKLFF.